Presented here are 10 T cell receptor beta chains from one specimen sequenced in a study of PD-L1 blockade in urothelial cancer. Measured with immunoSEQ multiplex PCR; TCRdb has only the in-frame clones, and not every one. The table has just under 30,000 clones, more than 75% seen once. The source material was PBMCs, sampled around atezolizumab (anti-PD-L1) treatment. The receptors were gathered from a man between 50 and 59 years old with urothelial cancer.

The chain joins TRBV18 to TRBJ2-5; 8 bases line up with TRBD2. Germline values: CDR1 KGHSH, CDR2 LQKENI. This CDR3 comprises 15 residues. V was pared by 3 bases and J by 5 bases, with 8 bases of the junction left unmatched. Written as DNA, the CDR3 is TGTGCCAGCTCACCCAGGGGACTAGTCCTTGAGACCCAGTACTTC. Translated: CASSPRGLVLETQYF.

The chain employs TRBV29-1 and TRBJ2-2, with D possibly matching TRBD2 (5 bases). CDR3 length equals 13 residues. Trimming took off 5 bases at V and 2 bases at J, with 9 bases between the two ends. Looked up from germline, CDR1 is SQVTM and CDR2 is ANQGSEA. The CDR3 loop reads CSVRTLNTGELFF. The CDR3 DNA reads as TGCAGCGTTAGGACTCTTAACACCGGGGAGCTGTTTTTT.

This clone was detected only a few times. The CDR3 DNA sequence: TGTGCCAGCAGCTTAGATCGTGGCGGGGGAGGGGCAGATACGCAGTATTTT. Its protein product is CASSLDRGGGGADTQYF. This chain uses TRBV11-3 with TRBJ2-3; 7 nucleotides align to TRBD2. This CDR3 region has 17 residues. Per germline, CDR1 SGHNT and CDR2 YENEEA. After removal of 0 bases from V and 4 bases from J, the junction contained 10 bases not matched to a gene.

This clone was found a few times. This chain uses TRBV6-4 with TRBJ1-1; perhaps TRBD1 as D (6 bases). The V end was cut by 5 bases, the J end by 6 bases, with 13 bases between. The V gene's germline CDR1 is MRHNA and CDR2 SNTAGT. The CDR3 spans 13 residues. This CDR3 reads CASSQNRVSEAFF. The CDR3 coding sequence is TGTGCCAGCAGTCAAAACAGGGTTTCTGAAGCTTTCTTT.

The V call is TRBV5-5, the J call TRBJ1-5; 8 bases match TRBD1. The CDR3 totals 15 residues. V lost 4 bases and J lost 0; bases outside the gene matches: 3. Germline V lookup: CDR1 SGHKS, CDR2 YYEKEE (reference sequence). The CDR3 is CASSGTGNSNQPQHF. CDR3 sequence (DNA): TGTGCCAGCAGCGGGACAGGCAATAGCAATCAGCCCCAGCATTTT.

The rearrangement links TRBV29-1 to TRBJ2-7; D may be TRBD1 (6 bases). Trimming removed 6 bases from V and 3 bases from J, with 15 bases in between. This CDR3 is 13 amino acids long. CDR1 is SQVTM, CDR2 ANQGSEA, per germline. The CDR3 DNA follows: TGCAGCGTATCCGGGACACAGGGCTACGAGCAGTACTTC. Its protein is CSVSGTQGYEQYF.

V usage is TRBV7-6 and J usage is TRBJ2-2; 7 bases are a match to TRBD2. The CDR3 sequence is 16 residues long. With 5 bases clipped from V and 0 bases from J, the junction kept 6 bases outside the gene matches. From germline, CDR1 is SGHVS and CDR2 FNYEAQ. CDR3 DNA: TGTGCCAGCAGCGCCCAGCGGGGAGCGAACACCGGGGAGCTGTTTTTT. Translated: CASSAQRGANTGELFF.

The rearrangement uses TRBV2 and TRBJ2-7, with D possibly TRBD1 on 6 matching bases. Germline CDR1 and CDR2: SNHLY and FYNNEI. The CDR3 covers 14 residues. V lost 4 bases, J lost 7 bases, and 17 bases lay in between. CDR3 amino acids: CASSADRLGGEQYF. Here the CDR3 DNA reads TGTGCCAGCAGTGCTGACAGGCTCGGCGGGGAGCAGTACTTC.

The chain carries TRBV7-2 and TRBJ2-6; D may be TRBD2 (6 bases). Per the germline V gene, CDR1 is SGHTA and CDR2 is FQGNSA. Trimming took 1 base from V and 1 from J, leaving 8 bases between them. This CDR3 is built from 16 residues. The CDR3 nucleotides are TGTGCCAGCAGCTTAGGACGGGGGTCTGGGGCCAACGTCCTGACTTTC. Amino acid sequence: CASSLGRGSGANVLTF. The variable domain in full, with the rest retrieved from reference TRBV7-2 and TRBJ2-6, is GAGVSQSPSNKVTEKGKDVELRCDPISGHTALYWYRQSLGQGLEFLIYFQGNSAPDKSGLPSDRFSAERTGGSVSTLTIQRTQQEDSAVYLCASSLGRGSGANVLTFGAGSRLTVL.

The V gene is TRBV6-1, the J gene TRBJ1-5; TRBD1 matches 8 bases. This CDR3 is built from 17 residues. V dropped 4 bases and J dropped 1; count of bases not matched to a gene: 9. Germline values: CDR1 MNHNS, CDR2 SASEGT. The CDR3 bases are TGTGCCAGCAGTGGAACAGGGGGGGGAGTGAGCAATCAGCCCCAGCATTTT. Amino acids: CASSGTGGGVSNQPQHF.